The source of this TCR beta chain is a study of cytomegalovirus exposure and HLA in healthy donors. Study findings and constraints: Presence/absence analysis assumed near-uniform sequencing depth across donors.

Vbeta (60) and Jbeta (13) primers were used in the PCR. Produced via immunoSEQ multiplex PCR; TCRdb's table is partial and in-frame only. Of approximately 200,000 clones in the sample, roughly four fifths are singletons; the top ten hold just over 2%. Note on this clone: The antigen is not known.

CDR1 and CDR2 (germline): SGHNT, YYREEE (reference sequence). The CDR3 consists of 13 residues. Trimming stripped 3 bases from V and 2 bases from J, with 5 bases between. The sequence derives from a woman between 18 and 29 years old in good health and CMV-seropositive. Sequencing was carried out using PBMCs. V is TRBV5-4 and J is TRBJ1-4, with a weak D call TRBD1 (5 bases). DNA for the CDR3: TGTGCCAGCAGCTGGGGCACTAATGAAAAACTGTTTTTT. It yields the protein CASSWGTNEKLFF.